The next 32 T cell receptor beta chains were all read from a single sample in a study of T-cell memory formation after mild COVID-19. TCRdb processed the 5' RACE reads anew with MiXCR; each CDR3 protein has one entry. The table has around 530,000 distinct CDR3 sequences, less than 25% seen once. The sample consisted of PBMCs or a T cell subset sorted from them (not recorded which). Receptor source: an adult woman who had mild COVID-19 (a few samples of this study predate the infection). Cell type and time point are not known.

The rearrangement links TRBV12-3 or TRBV12-4 to TRBJ1-6; D is unresolved. The V gene lost 2 bases and the J gene lost 10 bases, with 15 bases spanning the gap. The CDR3 is made up of 15 amino acids. CDR3: CASSLLDARESPLHF. DNA of the CDR3: TGTGCCAGCAGTTTACTGGACGCCAGAGAATCACCCCTCCACTTT.

The chain has TRBV12-5 and TRBJ2-7; 8 positions agree with TRBD1. With 2 bases clipped from V and 2 bases from J, the junction kept 17 bases outside the gene matches. This CDR3 spans 19 amino acids. Germline V gene data show CDR1 as LGHNT and CDR2 as FRNRAP. Written as DNA, the CDR3 is TGTGCTAGTGGTTTGCCAACCTTAAGCCGGGACAGGAACCCCTACGAGCAGTACTTC. This translates into CASGLPTLSRDRNPYEQYF.

The chain uses TRBV5-1 and TRBJ2-5, with 8 bases lining up with TRBD2. The J call may be mistaken, given a closer DNA end match to TRBJ2-7. CDR1 SGHRS and CDR2 YFSETQ come from the germline V gene. This CDR3 region has 16 residues. In nucleotides, the CDR3 is TGCGCCAGCAGCTTGGGGGTGACTAGCGACGCCTACGAGCAGTACTTC. Its translation is CASSLGVTSDAYEQYF.

This clonotype showed up just a few times. This rearrangement joins TRBV5-1 to TRBJ1-3; the D gene is possibly TRBD1 (5 bases). This CDR3 is built from 16 residues. Germline lookup yields CDR1 SGHRS and CDR2 YFSETQ. The V end lost 3 bases, the J end lost 0 bases, and 13 bases lay between the germline ends. The CDR3 is CASSWGDGDSGNTIYF. The CDR3 nucleotides are TGCGCCAGCAGCTGGGGGGACGGTGACTCTGGAAACACCATATATTTT.

This clonotype has more than one count but fewer than ten. The CDR3, as DNA: TGCAGTGCTAGAGGTAGCGGGCATTCCTACGAGCAGTACTTC. Translated: CSARGSGHSYEQYF. The J gene is TRBJ2-7, the V gene TRBV20-1, with 7 positions matching TRBD2. Per the germline V gene, CDR1 is DFQATT and CDR2 is SNEGSKA (reference sequence). The CDR3 sequence is 14 residues long. J gave up 1 base and V 1 base, and 4 bases lay outside the gene matches.

V and J are TRBV19 and TRBJ1-2; 10 bases agree with TRBD1. This CDR3 is 14 amino acids long. Trimming cost V 7 bases and J 10 bases; bases outside gene matches: 12. Germline V gene lookup returns CDR1 LNHDA and CDR2 SQIVND (reference sequence). The CDR3, as DNA: TGTGCCAGTATTCGAACCGGGACAGGGGACGACTACACCTTC. Translation gives CASIRTGTGDDYTF.

J is TRBJ1-2 and V is TRBV24-1; no clear D. CDR3 length: 12 amino acids. The germline CDR1 and CDR2 sequences are KGHDR and SFDVKD. Trimming stripped 7 bases from V and 8 bases from J, with 13 bases between. The CDR3 DNA reads as TGTGCCACCAGGAGCCTCCAAGGGGGCTACACCTTC. This gives the protein CATRSLQGGYTF.

The gene calls are TRBV5-1 and TRBJ2-7; tentative D call: TRBD1 (6 bases). From germline, CDR1 is SGHRS and CDR2 YFSETQ. V lost 0 bases and J lost 4, with 14 bases in between. The CDR3 totals 15 residues. CDR3 residues: CASSLGAGAGYEQYF. CDR3 nucleotides: TGCGCCAGCAGCTTGGGGGCAGGGGCAGGGTACGAGCAGTACTTC.

The chain recombines TRBV7-9 with TRBJ2-2; no definite D call. The CDR3 covers 15 residues. Germline assignment: CDR1 SEHNR and CDR2 FQNEAQ (reference sequence). Trimming pared 7 bases from V and 1 base from J, leaving 13 bases between. The CDR3 region has the DNA TGTGCCAGCAACTCGGCCCCCTTGAACACCGGGGAGCTGTTTTTT. Protein: CASNSAPLNTGELFF.

The chain employs TRBV27 and TRBJ2-1; 9 bases are shared with TRBD1. This CDR3 has 14 amino acids. From germline, CDR1 is MNHEY and CDR2 SMNVEV (reference sequence). J gave up 8 bases and V 6 bases, and 8 bases lay outside the gene matches. CDR3 coding DNA: TGTGCCAGCAGGCGGGGTGACAGGGGGTATGAGCAGTTCTTC. Translation: CASRRGDRGYEQFF.

This clonotype was seen just once. CDR3 residues: CASSSIRQAETQYF. In DNA, the CDR3 is TGTGCCAGCAGTTCTATTCGACAGGCAGAGACCCAGTACTTC. V is TRBV27 and J is TRBJ2-5; perhaps TRBD1 as D (6 bases). V was trimmed by 4 bases and J by 4 bases, leaving 13 bases between them. Germline values: CDR1 MNHEY, CDR2 SMNVEV (reference sequence). The CDR3 is 14 amino acids.

This clonotype was recorded at least ten times. This chain joins TRBV25-1 and TRBJ2-7; D is uncertain. Germline V gene sequence: CDR1 MGHDK, CDR2 SYGVNS. The CDR3 totals 17 residues. The V and J ends lost 2 bases and 0 bases respectively, with 17 bases between them. CDR3 sequence: CASSEPHHSHSSYEQYF. The CDR3 DNA is TGTGCCAGCAGTGAACCCCACCACAGTCACAGCTCCTACGAGCAGTACTTC.

The chain has TRBV20-1 and TRBJ2-7, with TRBD1 identical over 7 bases. V dropped 1 base and J dropped 5; count of bases not matched to a gene: 11. This CDR3 spans 15 amino acids. Germline V gene sequence: CDR1 DFQATT, CDR2 SNEGSKA (reference sequence). CDR3 nucleotide sequence: TGCAGTGCTAGAGCATGGGGACAGCAGGTCCACGAGCAGTACTTC. Translating it yields CSARAWGQQVHEQYF.

V and J are TRBV11-1 and TRBJ1-1; the D is unclear. CDR3 length: 14 amino acids. The germline V gene has CDR1 SGHAT and CDR2 FQDESV (reference sequence). Deletions cut 5 bases from V and 4 bases from J, with 14 bases between. In nucleotides, the CDR3 is TGTGCCAGCAGCCTCGAGAGGGTCGCCACTGAAGCTTTCTTT. It is translated as CASSLERVATEAFF. Looking up the rest from reference TRBV11-1 and TRBJ1-1 gives the full variable domain: EAEVAQSPRYKITEKSQAVAFWCDPISGHATLYWYRQILGQGPELLVQFQDESVVDDSQLPKDRFSAERLKGVDSTLKIQPAELGDSAMYLCASSLERVATEAFFGQGTRLTVV.

The chain couples TRBV30 to TRBJ2-3; the D gene is possibly TRBD2 (6 bases). The CDR3 has 17 residues. Per germline, CDR1 GTSNPN and CDR2 SVGIG (reference sequence). Trimming took off 0 bases at V and 3 bases at J, with 19 bases between the two ends. The CDR3 reads CAWSVLGGRAGTDTQYF. DNA of the CDR3: TGTGCCTGGAGTGTACTCGGTGGCAGGGCGGGAACAGATACGCAGTATTTT. Supplemented by reference TRBV30 and TRBJ2-3, the full variable domain reads SQTIHQWPATLVQPVGSPLSLECTVEGTSNPNLYWYRQAAGRGLQLLFYSVGIGQISSEVPQNLSASRPQDRQFILSSKKLLLSDSGFYLCAWSVLGGRAGTDTQYFGPGTRLTVL.

V is TRBV18 and J is TRBJ2-5; D is uncertain. V lost 3 bases to trimming and J lost 2 bases, with 10 bases between them. From germline, CDR1 is KGHSH and CDR2 LQKENI. This CDR3 comprises 14 residues. Written as DNA, the CDR3 is TGTGCCAGCTCACCCCCTACAAGTCAAGAGACCCAGTACTTC. Protein product: CASSPPTSQETQYF.

This clonotype appeared a few times. V and J are TRBV6-6 and TRBJ2-1; a possible D gene is TRBD1 (6 bases). Trimming shortened V by 7 bases and J by 5 bases, and 18 bases separated the two germline ends. The CDR3 is made up of 15 amino acids. Per germline, CDR1 MNHNY and CDR2 SVGAGI (reference sequence). The CDR3 here is CASTRLIGTNNEQFF. CDR3 sequence (DNA): TGTGCCAGCACAAGACTAATCGGGACAAACAATGAGCAGTTCTTC.

This clonotype was seen a handful of times. The chain carries TRBV6-5 and TRBJ2-3, with D maybe TRBD1 (6 bases). Trimming shortened V by 6 bases and J by 6 bases, and 16 bases separated the two germline ends. The CDR3 has 14 amino acids. Germline V gives CDR1 MNHEY, CDR2 SVGAGI. The CDR3 is CASSRNTGMDTQYF. Written as DNA, the CDR3 is TGTGCCAGCAGCCGCAATACAGGGATGGATACGCAGTATTTT.

This clonotype was found a few times. The V and J genes are TRBV20-1 and TRBJ2-3; a weak D match, TRBD2 (5 bases). Per germline, CDR1 DFQATT and CDR2 SNEGSKA (reference sequence). CDR3 length equals 15 residues. V was cut by 4 bases and J by 1 base, with 15 bases left in between. The CDR3 sequence: CSATRRAERTDTQYF. The CDR3, as DNA: TGCAGTGCTACTCGAAGAGCGGAACGCACAGATACGCAGTATTTT.

The rearrangement joins TRBV29-1 to TRBJ1-5; D is unclear. With 4 bases removed from V and 6 bases from J, the gap between germline ends came to 13 bases. Germline CDR1 and CDR2: SQVTM and ANQGSEA. The length of the CDR3 is 13 residues. CDR3 sequence reads: CSVGAGSGQPQHF. CDR3 nucleotides: TGCAGCGTTGGAGCTGGGTCAGGTCAGCCCCAGCATTTT.

The sample holds one count of this clonotype. In DNA form, the CDR3 reads TGTGCCAGCAGTGGACTAGCGGGCCGCACAGATACGCAGTATTTT. It encodes CASSGLAGRTDTQYF. The chain uses TRBV6-2 or TRBV6-3 and TRBJ2-3; 11 bases map to TRBD2. Looked up from germline, CDR1 is MNHEY and CDR2 is SVGEGT. J lost 1 base, V lost 5 bases, and 2 bases had no gene match. The CDR3 is 15 residues long.

This clonotype was recorded once. This chain links TRBV29-1 with TRBJ2-7; D might be TRBD1 (6 bases). The CDR3 consists of 11 residues. The ends were cut back, 7 bases at V and 3 bases at J, with 10 bases in the middle. Germline CDR1 and CDR2: SQVTM and ANQGSEA. The CDR3 DNA reads TGCAGCGCTATGACAGGCTACGAGCAGTACTTC. Protein sequence: CSAMTGYEQYF.

The gene calls are TRBV4-2 and TRBJ2-7; perhaps D is TRBD1 or TRBD2 (5 bases each). Germline V gene sequence: CDR1 LGHNA, CDR2 YNFKEQ. Trimming took off 1 base at V and 4 bases at J, with 11 bases between the two ends. CDR3 size: 14 residues. CDR3 residues: CASSQGGEGYEQYF. The DNA of the CDR3 is TGTGCCAGCAGCCAAGGAGGGGAAGGATACGAGCAGTACTTC.

This clonotype was seen a few times. The genes are TRBV12-3 or TRBV12-4 and TRBJ1-2; TRBD1 matches at 9 bases. This CDR3 contains 14 residues. Germline trimming cut 7 bases from V and 11 bases from J; bases unmatched to any gene: 14. Written as DNA, the CDR3 is TGTGCCAGCACTACAACGCCGGGACAGGGCCCGTACACCTTC. This codes for CASTTTPGQGPYTF.

The V call is TRBV6-4, the J call TRBJ1-1; 9 bases fit TRBD1. V lost 5 bases to trimming and J lost 4 bases; unmatched junction nucleotides: 5. This CDR3 has 14 amino acids. Germline V gives CDR1 MRHNA, CDR2 SNTAGT. The CDR3 DNA reads as TGTGCCAGCAGTCGGGACAGGGAGAGCACTGAAGCTTTCTTT. This gives the protein CASSRDRESTEAFF.

The gene calls are TRBV12-3 or TRBV12-4 and TRBJ2-1; 9 bases align to TRBD1. CDR3 length equals 17 residues. V shed 4 bases, J shed 0 bases, and the junction held 7 bases outside the gene matches. CDR3 nucleotides: TGTGCCAGCAGTTCCGGGACAGGGTCAAGCTCCTACAATGAGCAGTTCTTC. It encodes CASSSGTGSSSYNEQFF.

This sequence joins TRBV18 and TRBJ2-1, with 8 bases identical to TRBD1. V was pared by 6 bases and J by 4 bases, with 8 bases of the junction left unmatched. CDR3 length: 15 amino acids. Germline CDR1 reads KGHSH; CDR2 reads LQKENI. The DNA of the CDR3 is TGTGCCAGCTCCCAACCGGGACAGGAATACAATGAGCAGTTCTTC. It codes for CASSQPGQEYNEQFF.

The chain joins TRBV7-9 to TRBJ2-7; 11 bases are shared with TRBD2. CDR3 length equals 15 residues. Trimming at V came to 4 bases and at J to 6 bases, leaving 8 bases not matched to a gene. Germline CDR1 and CDR2: SEHNR and FQNEAQ (reference sequence). The CDR3 DNA follows: TGTGCCAGCAGCTCCATAGCGGGAGGGCCCGTCGAGCAGTACTTC. As protein: CASSSIAGGPVEQYF.

V gene TRBV29-1 combines with J gene TRBJ2-1, with D possibly TRBD1 on 5 matching bases. The CDR3 consists of 11 residues. Germline V gene data show CDR1 as SQVTM and CDR2 as ANQGSEA. V was pared by 8 bases and J by 6 bases, with 11 bases between. The CDR3 DNA sequence: TGCAGCTTCAGGGCCCCCAATGAGCAGTTCTTC. It encodes CSFRAPNEQFF.

The V and J genes are TRBV6-5 and TRBJ2-7; 8 positions agree with TRBD1. Germline V gene lookup returns CDR1 MNHEY and CDR2 SVGAGI. The V and J ends lost 8 bases and 2 bases, in that order; junction bases with no gene match: 11. The CDR3 extends over 15 amino acids. In nucleotides, the CDR3 is TGTGCCAGCGGCCTACCGGGACAGGTTACCTACGAGCAGTACTTC. Amino acid sequence: CASGLPGQVTYEQYF.

This clonotype turned up a few times. The chain uses TRBV12-3 or TRBV12-4 and TRBJ1-2; D ambiguous. The CDR3 extends over 14 amino acids. Trimming took off 8 bases at V and 7 bases at J, with 20 bases between the two ends. This CDR3 reads CASFNFGAMAGYTF. CDR3 DNA sequence: TGTGCCAGCTTTAATTTCGGAGCGATGGCTGGCTACACCTTC.

This clonotype was picked up a small number of times. This chain connects TRBV12-3 or TRBV12-4 to TRBJ2-7; 9 nucleotides line up with TRBD1. This CDR3 is 12 amino acids long. J gave up 9 bases and V 6 bases, and 6 bases lay outside the gene matches. This chain's CDR3 is CASSGTGSRQYF. CDR3 sequence (DNA): TGTGCCAGCAGCGGGACAGGGTCACGGCAGTACTTC.